One sample yielded the 7 T cell receptor beta chains listed below, sequenced in a study of blood T cell repertoires in COVID-19. Produced via immunoSEQ multiplex PCR; TCRdb's table is partial and in-frame only. Of around 290,000 clones in the sample, approximately 90% were seen once. Sequencing used PBMCs or T cells enriched from blood (not recorded which). Source of these receptors: a woman aged 55-70 years in a cohort exposed to, infected with or recovered from COVID-19 (not recorded which).

J is TRBJ1-4 and V is TRBV5-4; D may be TRBD1 (6 bases). The CDR3 contains 17 residues. The germline CDR1 and CDR2 sequences are SGHNT and YYREEE (reference sequence). Trimming removed 1 base at V and 4 bases at J, with 17 bases between. The chain's CDR3 is CASSLRTGWRSNEKLFF. DNA of the CDR3: TGTGCCAGCAGCTTGAGAACAGGGTGGAGAAGTAATGAAAAACTGTTTTTT.

The V gene is TRBV7-3, the J gene TRBJ2-7, with D perhaps TRBD1 (6 bases). There are 15 residues in the CDR3. V was shortened by 6 bases and J by 2 bases, with 17 bases between the two germline ends. Germline V gene lookup returns CDR1 SGHTA and CDR2 FQGTGA. DNA for the CDR3: TGTGCCAGCAGTCCAGCAGGGGCCGCCACCTACGAGCAGTACTTC. It encodes CASSPAGAATYEQYF.

The chain carries TRBV5-6 and TRBJ2-7; 8 nucleotides agree with TRBD1. The CDR3 loop spans 15 amino acids. The germline gives CDR1 SGHDT, CDR2 YYEEEE. V was clipped by 2 bases and J by 5 bases; unmatched bases: 9. The CDR3 DNA sequence: TGTGCCAGCAGCTTCTACGACAGGGGATTTAACGAGCAGTACTTC. This encodes CASSFYDRGFNEQYF.

The sample holds one count of this clone. The V call is TRBV29-1, the J call TRBJ1-1; tentatively, D is TRBD1 (6 bases). Trimming pared 5 bases from V and 2 bases from J, leaving 12 bases between. Germline CDR1 and CDR2: SQVTM and ANQGSEA. This CDR3 region has 13 residues. DNA of the CDR3: TGCAGCGTTAAGGGGGGGAGAAACACTGAAGCTTTCTTT. This translates into CSVKGGRNTEAFF. Drawing the rest from reference TRBV29-1 and TRBJ1-1, the complete variable domain is SAVISQKPSRDICQRGTSLTIQCQVDSQVTMMFWYRQQPGQSLTLIATANQGSEATYESGFVIDKFPISRPNLTFSTLTVSNMSPEDSSIYLCSVKGGRNTEAFFGQGTRLTVV.

CDR3 sequence: CASSYGSGVTEAFF. In DNA, the CDR3 is TGTGCCAGCAGCTATGGGTCGGGGGTCACTGAAGCTTTCTTT. The chain carries TRBV7-9 and TRBJ1-1; D may be TRBD1 (5 bases). CDR1 is SEHNR, CDR2 FQNEAQ, per germline (reference sequence). Trimming took off 4 bases at V and 4 bases at J, with 13 bases between the two ends. The CDR3 runs 14 residues.

The chain has TRBV9 and TRBJ2-3, with TRBD2 identical over 14 bases. Germline CDR1 and CDR2: SGDLS and YYNGEE. V lost 0 bases and J lost 1; bases outside the gene matches: 4. This CDR3 is built from 18 residues. CDR3 coding DNA: TGTGCCAGCAGCGTAGGACTAGCGGGAGGGAGGGGCACAGATACGCAGTATTTT. This sequence encodes CASSVGLAGGRGTDTQYF.

This clone appeared a few times. This chain uses TRBV4-1 with TRBJ2-7; D possibly corresponds to TRBD1 (6 bases). The V end was cut by 0 bases, the J end by 6 bases, with 15 bases between. Germline CDR1 and CDR2: MGHRA and YSYEKL. CDR3 length: 15 residues. CDR3 in amino acids: CASSQEGAGAREQYF. The CDR3 coding sequence is TGCGCCAGCAGCCAAGAAGGGGCAGGGGCGCGCGAGCAGTACTTC.